This T cell receptor (beta chain) stems from a study of blood T cell repertoires in COVID-19. For the study at large: The origin of the acute and convalescent COVID-19 samples was the United States, Italy and Spain. From T cells, B-cell-depleted T cells, or PBMCs came the material, which was cDNA or gDNA.

Study processing details: Cell counts per sample came from amplifying reference gene primers. Generated by immunoSEQ multiplex PCR, the TCRdb table keeps only in-frame clones and is missing some. V and J calls and clone size are those listed in that table; D and trimming were worked out from the DNA. Among hundreds of thousands of clones listed, roughly 82% were seen once. This clone was detected many times. J gave up 7 bases and V 9 bases, and 12 bases lay outside the gene matches. Germline-derived CDR1 and CDR2 are MNHNY and SVGAGI (reference sequence). The CDR3 is made up of 13 amino acids. V usage is TRBV6-6 and J usage is TRBJ2-7, with TRBD1 matching 7 bases. This TCR was sampled from a woman in her 70s with acute or convalescent COVID-19. The sequencing input was peripheral blood. CDR3 sequence reads: CASHLEGAGEQYF. CDR3 in DNA: TGTGCCAGTCATCTTGAGGGGGCCGGGGAGCAGTACTTC.